This entry features one TCR beta chain sequence. Antigen unknown. After autologous stem cell transplantation all patients relapsed, and prior brentuximab vedotin exposure differed between cohorts. Per germline, CDR1 WSHSY and CDR2 SAAADI. The V and J ends lost 3 bases and 4 bases respectively, with 13 bases between them. The CDR3 contains 14 residues. This sample was included in a study of PD-1 blockade in classical Hodgkin lymphoma. Measured with immunoSEQ multiplex PCR; TCRdb has only the in-frame clones, and not every one. The sample yields 95,000 to 100,000 clones, more than 85% seen once. Study-level results: Excluded were patients who started nivolumab under 1 year after ASCT, a group that had lower diversity. Newly diagnosed patients reportedly trailed healthy donors in baseline TCR diversity.

The source was peripheral blood mononuclear cells (PBMCs), collected before the second cycle of nivolumab. This chain joins TRBV10-2 and TRBJ2-7; tentative D call: TRBD2 (6 bases). The origin of this receptor is a human donor with classical Hodgkin lymphoma. The CDR3 bases are TGCGCCAGCAGTGAAATGGAGGGAACATACGAGCAGTACTTC. This gives the protein CASSEMEGTYEQYF.